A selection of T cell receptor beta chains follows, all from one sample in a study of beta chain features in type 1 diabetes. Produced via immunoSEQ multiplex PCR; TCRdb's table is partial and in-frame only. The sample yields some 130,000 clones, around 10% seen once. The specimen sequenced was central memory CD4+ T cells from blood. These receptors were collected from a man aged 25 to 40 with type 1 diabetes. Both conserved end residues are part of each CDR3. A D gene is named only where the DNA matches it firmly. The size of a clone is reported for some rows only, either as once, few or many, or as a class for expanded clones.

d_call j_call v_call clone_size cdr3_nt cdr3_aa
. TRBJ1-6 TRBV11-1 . TGTGCCAGCAGCAAAACCCGGGACTTCGTTAATTCACCCCTCCACTTT CASSKTRDFVNSPLHF
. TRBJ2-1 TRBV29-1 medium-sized TGCAGCGGCAAAAACAGGGACACCTACAATGAGCAGTTCTTC CSGKNRDTYNEQFF
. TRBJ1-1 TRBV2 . TGTGCCAGCACCAACGAGGGTACCAGTGAAGCTTTCTTT CASTNEGTSEAFF
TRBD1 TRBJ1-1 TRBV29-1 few TGCAGCGTCGCACAGGGGTGGGGGATGAACACTGAAGCTTTCTTT CSVAQGWGMNTEAFF
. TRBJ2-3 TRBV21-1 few TGTGCCAGCAGCAAAGAAGGCAGGGCCCCTTTGGCGCACCATACGCAGTATTTT CASSKEGRAPLAHHTQYF
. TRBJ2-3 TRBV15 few TGTGCCACCAGCAGAGATCTCGGCGCAGGGTCCGCCACAGATACGCAGTATTTT CATSRDLGAGSATDTQYF
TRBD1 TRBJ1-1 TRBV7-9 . TGTGCCAGCAGCGGATCGGGACAGGGGGTCTCTGAAGCTTTCTTT CASSGSGQGVSEAFF
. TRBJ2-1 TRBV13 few TGTGCCAGCAGCTTGACAGAGGTTTTCAATGAGCAGTTCTTC CASSLTEVFNEQFF
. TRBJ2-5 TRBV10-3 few TGTGCCATCGGGGCGGGGAAAGAGACCCAGTACTTC CAIGAGKETQYF
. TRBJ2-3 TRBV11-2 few TGTGCCAGCAGCCCCCGGTACGATACGCAGTATTTT CASSPRYDTQYF
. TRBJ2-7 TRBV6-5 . TGTGCCAGCAGTTACTCCCCCCGGTCCGAGCAGTACTTC CASSYSPRSEQYF
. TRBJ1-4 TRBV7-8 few TGTGCCAGCAGGCTCAGCGCGACAACTAATGAAAAACTGTTTTTT CASRLSATTNEKLFF
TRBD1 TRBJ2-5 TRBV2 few TGTGCCAGCGGACAGGTCCAAGAGACCCAGTACTTC CASGQVQETQYF
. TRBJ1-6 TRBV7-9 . TGTGCCAGCAGCCGCCCGGACGGGAATAATTCACCCCTCCACTTT CASSRPDGNNSPLHF
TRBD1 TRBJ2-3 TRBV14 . TGTGCCAGCAGCCGCAGGGGACAGCACACAGATACGCAGTATTTT CASSRRGQHTDTQYF
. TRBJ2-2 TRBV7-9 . TGTGCCAGCAGCTTAGTAGGGGAGCTGTTTTTT CASSLVGELFF